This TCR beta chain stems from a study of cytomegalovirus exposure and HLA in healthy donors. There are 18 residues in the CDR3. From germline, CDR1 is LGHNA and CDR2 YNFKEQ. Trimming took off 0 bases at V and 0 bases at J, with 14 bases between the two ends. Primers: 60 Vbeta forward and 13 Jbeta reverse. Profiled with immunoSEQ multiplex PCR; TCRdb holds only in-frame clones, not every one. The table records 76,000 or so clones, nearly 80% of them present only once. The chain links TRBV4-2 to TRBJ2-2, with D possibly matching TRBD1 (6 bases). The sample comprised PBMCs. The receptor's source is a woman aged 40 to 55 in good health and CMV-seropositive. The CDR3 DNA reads TGTGCCAGCAGCCAAGATTCAGGGGATACCGCGAACACCGGGGAGCTGTTTTTT. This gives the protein CASSQDSGDTANTGELFF.